This record concerns one T cell receptor (beta chain) sequence. Its antigen is still unknown. This sample stems from a study of T cells expressing NK-cell markers. Background on the study: Within the sequenced cohort of eight donors, seven exhibited HCMV seropositivity and one was seronegative.

A 5'RACE template switching approach incorporating UMIs was used to make TCR beta cDNA. TCRdb reanalyzed the 5' RACE reads and collapses them to one entry per CDR3 protein, without DNA. Recorded for this sample: around 470,000 distinct CDR3 sequences. Study-level results: Several of the donors carried dominant NKG2C+ clonotypes that took up about 1.0-7.5% of their CD8+ T cells. The study left the HCMV specificity of expanded NKG2C+ T cell clones unresolved.

This CDR3 comprises 16 residues. Germline V gene data show CDR1 as SGHVS and CDR2 as FNYEAQ. The sequence was obtained from a woman in her 50s in good health. Specimen: blood T cells: a sorted CD56 or NKG2C T cell subset, CD4+ or CD8+ T cells, or bulk PBMC T cells (not recorded which). J is TRBJ2-1 and V is TRBV7-6; no DNA is available, so the TRBD2 call from TCRdb remains unchecked. The CDR3 is CASSLGPIAGGNEQFF. The variable domain in full, with the rest retrieved from reference TRBV7-6 and TRBJ2-1, is GAGVSQSPRYKVTKRGQDVALRCDPISGHVSLYWYRQALGQGPEFLTYFNYEAQQDKSGLPNDRFSAERPEGSISTLTIQRTEQRDSAMYRCASSLGPIAGGNEQFFGPGTRLTVL.